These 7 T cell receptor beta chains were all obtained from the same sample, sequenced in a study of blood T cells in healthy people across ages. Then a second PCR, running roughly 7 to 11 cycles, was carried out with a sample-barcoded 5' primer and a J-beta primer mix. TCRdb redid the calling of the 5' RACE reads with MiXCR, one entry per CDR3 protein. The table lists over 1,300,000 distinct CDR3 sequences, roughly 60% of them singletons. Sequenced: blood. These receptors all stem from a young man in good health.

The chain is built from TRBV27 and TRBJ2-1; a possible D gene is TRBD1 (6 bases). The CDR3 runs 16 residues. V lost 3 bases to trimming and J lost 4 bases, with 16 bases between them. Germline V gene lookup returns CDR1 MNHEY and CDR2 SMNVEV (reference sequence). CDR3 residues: CASSLVRDKGYNEQFF. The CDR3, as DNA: TGTGCCAGCAGTTTGGTTCGGGACAAGGGTTACAATGAGCAGTTCTTC.

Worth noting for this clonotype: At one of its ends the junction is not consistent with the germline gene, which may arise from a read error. The CDR3 DNA reads as TGCGCCAGCAGCGCCCGACAGGGTGCGGGCTATGGCTGCACCTTC. This encodes CASSARQGAGYGCTF. V and J are TRBV5-1 and TRBJ1-2; 7 bases align to TRBD1. Germline V CDR1 and CDR2: SGHRS, YFSETQ. The CDR3 is 15 residues long.

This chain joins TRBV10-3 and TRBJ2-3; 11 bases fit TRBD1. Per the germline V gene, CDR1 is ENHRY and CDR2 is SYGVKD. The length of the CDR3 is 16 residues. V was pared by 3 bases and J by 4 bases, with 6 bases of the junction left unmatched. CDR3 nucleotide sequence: TGTGCCATCAGTGATCCAGGACAGGGGGCAGCAGATACGCAGTATTTT. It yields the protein CAISDPGQGAADTQYF.

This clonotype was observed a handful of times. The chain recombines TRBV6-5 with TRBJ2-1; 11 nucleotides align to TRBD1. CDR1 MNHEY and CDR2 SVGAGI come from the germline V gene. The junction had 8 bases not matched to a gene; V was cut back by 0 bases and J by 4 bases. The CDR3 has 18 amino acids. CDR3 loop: CASSYSPGQGERYNEQFF. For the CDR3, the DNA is TGTGCCAGCAGTTACTCCCCGGGACAGGGGGAAAGGTACAATGAGCAGTTCTTC.

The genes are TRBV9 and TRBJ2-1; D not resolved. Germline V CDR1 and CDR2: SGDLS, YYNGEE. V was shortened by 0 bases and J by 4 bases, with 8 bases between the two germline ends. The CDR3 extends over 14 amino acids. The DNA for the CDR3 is TGTGCCAGCAGCGTAGCCGACTTATACAATGAGCAGTTCTTC. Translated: CASSVADLYNEQFF.

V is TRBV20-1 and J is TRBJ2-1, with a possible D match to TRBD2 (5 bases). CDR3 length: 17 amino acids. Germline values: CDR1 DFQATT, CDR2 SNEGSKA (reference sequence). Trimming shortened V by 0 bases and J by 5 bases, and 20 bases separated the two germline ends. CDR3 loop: CSARDGELSTFNNEQFF. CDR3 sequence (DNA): TGCAGTGCTAGAGACGGGGAACTGTCGACATTTAACAATGAGCAGTTCTTC.

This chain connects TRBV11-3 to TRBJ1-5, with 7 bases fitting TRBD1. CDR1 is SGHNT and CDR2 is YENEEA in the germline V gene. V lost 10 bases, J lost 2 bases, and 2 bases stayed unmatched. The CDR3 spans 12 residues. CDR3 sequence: CAKGQGNQPQHF. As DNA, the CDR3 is TGTGCCAAAGGACAGGGCAATCAGCCCCAGCATTTT.